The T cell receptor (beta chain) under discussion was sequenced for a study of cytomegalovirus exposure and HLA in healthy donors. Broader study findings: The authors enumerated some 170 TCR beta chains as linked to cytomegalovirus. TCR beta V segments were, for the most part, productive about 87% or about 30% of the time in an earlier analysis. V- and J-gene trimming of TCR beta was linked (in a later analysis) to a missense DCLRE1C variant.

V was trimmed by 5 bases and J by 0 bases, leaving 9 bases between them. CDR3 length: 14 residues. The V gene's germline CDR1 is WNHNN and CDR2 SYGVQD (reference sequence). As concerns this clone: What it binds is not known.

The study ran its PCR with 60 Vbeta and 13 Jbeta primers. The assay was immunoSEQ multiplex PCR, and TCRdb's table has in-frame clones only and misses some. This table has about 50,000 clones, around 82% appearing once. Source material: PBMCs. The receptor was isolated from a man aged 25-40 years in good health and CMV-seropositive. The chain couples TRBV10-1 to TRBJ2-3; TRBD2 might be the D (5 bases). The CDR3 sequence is CASSPGSSTDTQYF. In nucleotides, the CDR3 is TGCGCCAGCAGTCCGGGGAGTAGCACAGATACGCAGTATTTT.